Listed below are T cell receptor beta chains from one sample, sequenced in a study of cytomegalovirus exposure and HLA in healthy donors. The assay was immunoSEQ multiplex PCR, and TCRdb's table has in-frame clones only and misses some. The profile shows about 140,000 clones, 70% to 80% of them singletons. Sequenced input: PBMCs. These receptors all come from a woman under 30 in good health and CMV-seropositive. CDR3s include the opening cysteine and the closing phenylalanine or tryptophan. The D gene is left open where the match is weak. Not all rows give a size; the values are once, few, many and, for expanded clones, a class.

>TRBD1|TRBV5-6|.|16
CASSLRQGLGNEKLFF
>.|TRBV4-2|.|16
CASSQSERGNTGELFF
>TRBD1|TRBV5-1|.|17
CASSLFPGGANGHEQYF
>.|TRBV19|few|15
CASSISPRLGREQYF
>TRBD1|TRBV19|.|12
CASSLQGYGYTF
>.|TRBV11-2|.|12
CAGGSGANVLTF
>.|TRBV18|.|13
CASSPLFGVEAFF
>.|TRBV7-9|.|15
CASSLVRGQNTEAFF
>.|TRBV6-6|.|13
CASSPRVSYGYTF
>.|TRBV5-1|.|15
CASSSTESYGNTIYF
>.|TRBV30|.|16
CAWSGSGSSSRTEAFF
>TRBD1|TRBV15|.|14
CATSRGTGTDTQYF
>.|TRBV10-2|few|13
CASGEQRNSPLHF
>.|TRBV6-6|.|16
CASSYQSVRDNSPLHF
>.|TRBV6-1|.|16
CASSATPSARLNEQFF
>.|TRBV6-6|.|13
CASSKQGSYEQYF
>.|TRBV29-1|once|12
CSGARGTDTQYF
>.|TRBV11-2|.|12
CASSPGTYEQYF
>TRBD1|TRBV7-9|.|15
CASSSYRGPNEKLFF
>.|TRBV6-1|few|14
CASSPAGESSPLHF
>.|TRBV28|few|13
CASMTGKVWSAFF
>TRBD1|TRBV5-4|.|17
CASSVYNRDRDNCGYTF
>.|TRBV6-1|few|13
CASSTQEGAGYTF
>TRBD2|TRBV7-2|.|18
CASRAGGTSGGQGNEQFF
>TRBD1|TRBV12-5|.|16
CASGLVRSGQGSEAFF
>TRBD1|TRBV6-1|.|15
CASSRTGTAYNEQFF
>TRBD2|TRBV28|.|16
CASSGLGGGAGNEQFF
>.|TRBV5-8|.|14
CASSLGRGNSPLHF
>TRBD1|TRBV19|.|15
CASRMDRASNQPQHF
>.|TRBV5-1|.|15
CASSLQASGTDTQYF
>TRBD2|TRBV7-9|.|18
CASSLGLELWSGANVLTF
>.|TRBV30|.|17
CAWSLLSSAAIPDTQYF
>.|TRBV5-1|.|15
CASSLAGVNTGELFF
>.|TRBV10-3|.|15
CAISESLGGPYEQYF
>TRBD1|TRBV11-2|once|14
CASSLGTGGNEQFF
>TRBD2|TRBV19|few|16
CASSSILAGSLNEQFF
>TRBD1|TRBV11-1|.|17
CASRHRGDRGLNSPLHF
>.|TRBV6-5|few|14
CASSPKRLNNEQFF
>TRBD1|TRBV5-1|.|16
CASSLAGAGGSTEAFF
>TRBD1|TRBV4-3|few|15
CASSPNAGTGFGYTF
>TRBD2|TRBV6-4|.|16
CASSETSGGGNNEQFF
>.|TRBV19|once|14
CASSTRTANYGYTF
>TRBD1|TRBV18|.|18
CASSRTAGTGLGNTEAFF
>TRBD1|TRBV6-1|.|15
CASKPGQGLTGELFF